This T cell receptor (beta chain) was sequenced during a study of T cells in Graves' hyperthyroidism and ophthalmopathy. TCR beta CDR3 regions were amplified from RNA transcripts. An initial round of RT-PCR targeting the TCR CDR3 relied on the HTBI primer set. TCRdb reanalysed the multiplex PCR reads using MiXCR and keeps one entry per CDR3 protein. The table lists about 590,000 distinct CDR3 sequences, around 14% of them singletons, with around 6.6% in the top ten. These patients, aged 18 to 65, had recently diagnosed hyperthyroidism lasting under 2 months. Input material: blood. The sequence was collected from a woman aged 25-40 years with Graves' hyperthyroidism.

CDR3 DNA sequence: TGTGCCAGCTGTTGGTGGAATTCACCCCTCCACTTT. It is translated as CASCWWNSPLHF. The chain uses TRBV7-9 and TRBJ1-6; D not resolved. In germline, CDR1 is SEHNR, CDR2 FQNEAQ (reference sequence). Trimming shortened V by 8 bases and J by 7 bases, and 9 bases separated the two germline ends. CDR3 length equals 12 residues.